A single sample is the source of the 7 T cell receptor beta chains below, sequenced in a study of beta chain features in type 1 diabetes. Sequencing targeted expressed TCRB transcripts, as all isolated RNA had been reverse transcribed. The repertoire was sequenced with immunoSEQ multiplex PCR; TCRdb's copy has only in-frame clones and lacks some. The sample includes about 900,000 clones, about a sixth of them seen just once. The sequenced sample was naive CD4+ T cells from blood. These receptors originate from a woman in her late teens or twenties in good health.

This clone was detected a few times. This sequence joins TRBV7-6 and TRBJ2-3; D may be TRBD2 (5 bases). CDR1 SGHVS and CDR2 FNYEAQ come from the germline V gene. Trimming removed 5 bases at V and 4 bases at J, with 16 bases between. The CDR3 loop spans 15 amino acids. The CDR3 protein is CASSHGTGSADTQYF. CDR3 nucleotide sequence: TGTGCCAGCAGCCACGGCACGGGATCGGCAGATACGCAGTATTTT.

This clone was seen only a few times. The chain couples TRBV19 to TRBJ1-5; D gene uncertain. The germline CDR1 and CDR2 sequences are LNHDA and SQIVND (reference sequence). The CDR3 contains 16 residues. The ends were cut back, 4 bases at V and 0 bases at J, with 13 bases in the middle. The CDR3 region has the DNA TGTGCCAGTAGTAAGGAGACCGGGATTAGCAATCAGCCCCAGCATTTT. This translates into CASSKETGISNQPQHF.

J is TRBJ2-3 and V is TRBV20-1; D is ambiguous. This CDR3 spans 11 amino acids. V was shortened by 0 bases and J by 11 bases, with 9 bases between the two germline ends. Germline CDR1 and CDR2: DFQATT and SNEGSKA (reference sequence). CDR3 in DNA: TGCAGTGCTAGAGATGACACGAAGCAGTATTTT. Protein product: CSARDDTKQYF.

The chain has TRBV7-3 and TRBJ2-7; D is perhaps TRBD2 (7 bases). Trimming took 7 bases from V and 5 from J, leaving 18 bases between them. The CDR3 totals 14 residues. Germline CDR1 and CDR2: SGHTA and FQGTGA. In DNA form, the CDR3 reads TGTGCCAGCACCCTTGGGAGGGGGATCCACGAGCAGTACTTC. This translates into CASTLGRGIHEQYF.

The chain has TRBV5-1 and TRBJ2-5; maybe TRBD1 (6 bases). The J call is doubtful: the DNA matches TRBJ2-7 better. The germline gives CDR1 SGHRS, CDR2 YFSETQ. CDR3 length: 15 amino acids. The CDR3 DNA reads TGCGCCAGCAGCTTCACGACAGGAAGTAGCTACGAGCAGTACTTC. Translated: CASSFTTGSSYEQYF.

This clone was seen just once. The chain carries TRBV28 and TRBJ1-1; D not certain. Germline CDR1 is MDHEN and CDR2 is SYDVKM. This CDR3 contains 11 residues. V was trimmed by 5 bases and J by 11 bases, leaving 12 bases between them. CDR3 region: CASSKQDTAFF. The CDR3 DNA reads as TGTGCCAGCAGTAAACAAGACACGGCTTTCTTT. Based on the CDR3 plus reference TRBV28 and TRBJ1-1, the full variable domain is DVKVTQSSRYLVKRTGEKVFLECVQDMDHENMFWYRQDPGLGLRLIYFSYDVKMKEKGDIPEGYSVSREKKERFSLILESASTNQTSMYLCASSKQDTAFFGQGTRLTVV.

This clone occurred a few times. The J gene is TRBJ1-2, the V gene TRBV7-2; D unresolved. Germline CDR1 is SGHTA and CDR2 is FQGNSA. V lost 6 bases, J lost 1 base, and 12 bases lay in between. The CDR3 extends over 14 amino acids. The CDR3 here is CASSMDGNNYGYTF. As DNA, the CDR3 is TGTGCCAGCAGTATGGACGGGAATAACTATGGCTACACCTTC.